This is a list of T cell receptor beta chains from one sample in a study of T cells in Graves' hyperthyroidism and ophthalmopathy. TCRdb used MiXCR to reprocess the multiplex PCR reads, holding one entry per CDR3 protein. Among roughly 700,000 distinct CDR3 sequences, around 13% were seen once, and the ten largest hold roughly 10%. The sample was blood. The source is a woman aged 18 to 35 with Graves' hyperthyroidism. CDR3s include the opening cysteine and the closing phenylalanine or tryptophan. The D gene is left open where the match is weak. Clone size, where shown, is once, few, many, or a class for clones that have expanded.

len | abundance | j_gene | v_gene | d_gene | CDR3aa | CDR3nt
14 | many | TRBJ2-7 | TRBV5-1 | TRBD2 | CASSWLAGTYEQYF | TGCGCCAGCAGCTGGTTAGCGGGAACCTACGAGCAGTACTTC
20 | NA | TRBJ2-2 | TRBV19 | TRBD2 | CASTPPGGAGGPTDTEELFF | TGTGCCAGTACGCCCCCAGGGGGAGCGGGAGGGCCTACGGACACCGAGGAGCTGTTTTTT
16 | NA | TRBJ1-6 | TRBV5-1 | TRBD1 | CASSSDRGVDNSPLHF | TGCGCCAGCAGCTCGGACAGGGGCGTCGATAATTCACCCCTCCACTTT
16 | NA | TRBJ1-3 | TRBV4-1 | NA | CASSQVGVGSGNTIYF | TGCGCCAGCAGCCAAGTAGGGGTGGGGTCTGGAAACACCATATATTTT
18 | many | TRBJ1-1 | TRBV11-2 | NA | CASSLSDVSRGRGTEAFF | TGTGCCAGCAGCTTATCCGATGTATCCCGGGGTCGGGGCACTGAAGCTTTCTTT
17 | few | TRBJ2-1 | TRBV7-8 | NA | CASSSRQARGSCNEQFF | TGTGCCAGCAGCTCCCGCCAGGCTAGAGGTTCCTGCAATGAGCAGTTCTTC
15 | many | TRBJ2-3 | TRBV12-5 | TRBD1 | CASAEQGASTDTQYF | TGTGCTAGTGCCGAACAGGGGGCGAGCACAGATACGCAGTATTTT
11 | many | TRBJ1-4 | TRBV2 | NA | CASREVEKLFF | TGTGCCAGCAGGGAGGTTGAAAAACTGTTTTTT
15 | few | TRBJ2-1 | TRBV12-3/TRBV12-4 | NA | CASHPLGGSYNEQFF | TGTGCCAGCCATCCCCTGGGGGGTTCCTACAATGAGCAGTTCTTC
14 | NA | TRBJ1-6 | TRBV5-1 | TRBD1 | CASSTGQGTSPLHF | TGCGCCAGCAGCACAGGACAGGGGACTTCACCCCTCCACTTT
20 | NA | TRBJ1-1 | TRBV11-2 | NA | CASRIVPYEQYFGPGTEAFF | NA
16 | few | TRBJ2-1 | TRBV14 | TRBD2 | CASSPWTSPNYWEQFF | TGTGCCAGCAGCCCGTGGACTAGCCCCAATTACTGGGAGCAGTTCTTC
14 | many | TRBJ2-1 | TRBV7-8 | NA | CASSLWGVGYEQFF | TGTGCCAGCAGCTTATGGGGTGTTGGCTATGAGCAGTTCTTC
14 | many | TRBJ2-7 | TRBV13 | TRBD1 | CASSSGTGSHEQYF | TGTGCCAGCAGCTCCGGGACAGGGTCCCACGAGCAGTACTTC
15 | many | TRBJ2-5 | TRBV9 | TRBD1 | CASSVVQGLQETQYF | TGTGCCAGCAGCGTAGTACAGGGGCTACAAGAGACCCAGTACTTC
14 | many | TRBJ1-1 | TRBV5-6 | NA | CASSLIRDNTEAFF | TGTGCCAGCAGCTTAATCAGGGACAACACTGAAGCTTTCTTT
14 | few | TRBJ1-6 | TRBV6-5 | NA | CASSYGKGWSPLHF | TGTGCCAGCAGTTACGGGAAGGGTTGGTCACCCCTCCACTTT
14 | few | TRBJ1-1 | TRBV4-1 | NA | CASSRRNMNTEAFF | TGCGCCAGCAGCCGACGGAATATGAACACTGAAGCTTTCTTT
14 | NA | TRBJ2-5 | TRBV4-3 | NA | CASSQRDTGYYQYF | TGCGCCAGCAGCCAACGGGATACAGGATATTACCAGTACTTC
17 | few | TRBJ1-5 | TRBV20-1 | NA | CSASGPGGGYSNQPQHF | TGCAGTGCTAGTGGCCCAGGAGGAGGGTATAGCAATCAGCCCCAGCATTTT
16 | NA | TRBJ2-7 | TRBV5-6 | NA | CASSLKGDTLSYEQYF | TGTGCCAGCAGCTTGAAGGGGGACACCCTCTCCTACGAGCAGTACTTC
15 | few | TRBJ1-3 | TRBV2 | NA | CASSFDGFSGNTIYF | TGTGCCAGCAGTTTCGACGGATTCTCTGGAAACACCATATATTTT